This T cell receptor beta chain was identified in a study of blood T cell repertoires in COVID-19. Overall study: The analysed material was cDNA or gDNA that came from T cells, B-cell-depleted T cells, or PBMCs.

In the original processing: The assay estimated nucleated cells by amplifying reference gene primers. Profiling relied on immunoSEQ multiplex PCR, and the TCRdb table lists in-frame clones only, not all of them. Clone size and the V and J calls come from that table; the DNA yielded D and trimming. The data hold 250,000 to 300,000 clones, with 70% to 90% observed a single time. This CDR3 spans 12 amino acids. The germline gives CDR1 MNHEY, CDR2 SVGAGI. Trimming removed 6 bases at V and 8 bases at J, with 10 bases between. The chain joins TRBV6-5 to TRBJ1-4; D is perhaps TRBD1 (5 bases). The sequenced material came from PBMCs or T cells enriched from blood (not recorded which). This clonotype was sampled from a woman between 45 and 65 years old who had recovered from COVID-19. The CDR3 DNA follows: TGTGCCAGCAGCCAGGGTCGCGAAAAACTGTTTTTT. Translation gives CASSQGREKLFF.